The 2 T cell receptor beta chains listed next were all sequenced from one sample in a study of T-cell reconstitution after alpha-beta-depleted transplantation in children. The TCRbeta library incorporated unique molecular identifiers. In TCRdb, the PCR reads were re-called with MiXCR into one record per CDR3 protein. Counted here are about 480,000 distinct CDR3 sequences, 9.5% to 15% occurring once; the ten biggest clones make up around 5.6%. Material: PBMCs from the stem cell graft donor, obtained from the stem cell graft. The receptors here all came from a human donor who donated a stem cell graft to a child with combined immunodeficiency.

This clonotype occurred many times. The V and J genes are TRBV5-1 and TRBJ2-2; D is unclear. This CDR3 comprises 15 residues. Trimming pared 2 bases from V and 0 bases from J, leaving 8 bases between. Looked up from germline, CDR1 is SGHRS and CDR2 is YFSETQ. The CDR3 region has the DNA TGCGCCAGCAGCTTTCGAGCGACGAACACCGGGGAGCTGTTTTTT. This sequence encodes CASSFRATNTGELFF.

This clonotype was found a few times. CDR3 sequence: CSARDRELKAFF. The CDR3 DNA follows: TGCAGTGCTAGGGACAGGGAGCTTAAGGCTTTCTTT. V gene TRBV20-1 combines with J gene TRBJ1-1; TRBD1 matches at 8 bases. CDR1 DFQATT and CDR2 SNEGSKA come from the germline V gene (reference sequence). The CDR3 runs 12 residues. V shed 3 bases, J shed 11 bases, and the junction held 8 bases outside the gene matches.